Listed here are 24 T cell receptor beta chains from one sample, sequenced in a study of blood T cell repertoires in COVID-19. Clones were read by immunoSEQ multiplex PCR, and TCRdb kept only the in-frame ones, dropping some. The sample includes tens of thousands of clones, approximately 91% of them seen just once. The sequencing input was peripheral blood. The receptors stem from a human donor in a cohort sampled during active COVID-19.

This CDR3 is CASSYSMPGEKLFF. The CDR3, as DNA: TGTGCCAGCAGTTACTCGATGCCCGGTGAAAAACTGTTTTTT. The gene calls are TRBV6-2 or TRBV6-3 and TRBJ1-4; D is ambiguous. The CDR3 loop spans 14 amino acids. Per germline, CDR1 MNHEY and CDR2 SVGEGT. V was cut by 0 bases and J by 7 bases, with 9 bases left in between.

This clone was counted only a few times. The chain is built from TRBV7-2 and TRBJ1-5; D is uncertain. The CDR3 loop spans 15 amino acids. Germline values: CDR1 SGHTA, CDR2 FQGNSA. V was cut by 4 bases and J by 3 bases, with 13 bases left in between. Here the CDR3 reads CASSWDSADNQPQHF. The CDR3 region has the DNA TGTGCCAGCAGCTGGGATAGCGCAGACAATCAGCCCCAGCATTTT. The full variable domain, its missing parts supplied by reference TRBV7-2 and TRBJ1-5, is GAGVSQSPSNKVTEKGKDVELRCDPISGHTALYWYRQSLGQGLEFLIYFQGNSAPDKSGLPSDRFSAERTGGSVSTLTIQRTQQEDSAVYLCASSWDSADNQPQHFGDGTRLSIL.

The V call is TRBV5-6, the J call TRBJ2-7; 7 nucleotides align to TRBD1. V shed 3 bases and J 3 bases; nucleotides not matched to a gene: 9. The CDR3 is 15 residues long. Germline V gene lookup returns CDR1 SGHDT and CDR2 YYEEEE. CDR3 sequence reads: CASSSKDRWIYEQYF. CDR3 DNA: TGTGCCAGCAGCTCGAAGGACAGGTGGATCTACGAGCAGTACTTC.

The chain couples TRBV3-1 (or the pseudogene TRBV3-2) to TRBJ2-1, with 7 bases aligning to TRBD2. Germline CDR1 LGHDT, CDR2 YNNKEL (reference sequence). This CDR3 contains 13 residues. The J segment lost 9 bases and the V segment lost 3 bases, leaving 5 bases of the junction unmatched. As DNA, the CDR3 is TGTGCCAGCAGCCATGCGGGGGAGGGTGAGCAGTTCTTC. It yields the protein CASSHAGEGEQFF.

The CDR3 region is CASSQDLRDYYGYTF. The CDR3, as DNA: TGCGCCAGCAGCCAAGATCTGCGGGATTACTATGGCTACACCTTC. The V and J genes are TRBV4-3 and TRBJ1-2; D is undetermined. This CDR3 contains 15 residues. Germline lookup yields CDR1 LGHNA and CDR2 YSLEER. V gave up 0 bases and J gave up 3 bases, with 11 bases separating them.

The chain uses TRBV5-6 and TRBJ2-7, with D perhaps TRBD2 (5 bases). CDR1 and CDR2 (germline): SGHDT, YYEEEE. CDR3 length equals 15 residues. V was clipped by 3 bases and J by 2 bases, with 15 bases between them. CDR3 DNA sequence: TGTGCCAGCAGCTGGGAGTCAGATTCCCCCTACGAGCAGTACTTC. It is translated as CASSWESDSPYEQYF. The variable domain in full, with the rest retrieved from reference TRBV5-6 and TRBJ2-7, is DAGVTQSPTHLIKTRGQQVTLRCSPKSGHDTVSWYQQALGQGPQFIFQYYEEEERQRGNFPDRFSGHQFPNYSSELNVNALLLGDSALYLCASSWESDSPYEQYFGPGTRLTVT.

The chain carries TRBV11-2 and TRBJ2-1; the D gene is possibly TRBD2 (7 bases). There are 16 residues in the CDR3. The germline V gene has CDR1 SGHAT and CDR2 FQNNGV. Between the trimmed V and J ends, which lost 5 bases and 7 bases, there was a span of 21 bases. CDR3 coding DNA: TGTGCCAGCAGCCCTAGGGGGGCGGGGGAGGGGAATGAGCAGTTCTTC. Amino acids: CASSPRGAGEGNEQFF.

CDR3 sequence: CASSQEQSGGLDEQYF. Here the CDR3 DNA reads TGCGCCAGCAGCCAAGAACAAAGCGGGGGGCTCGACGAGCAGTACTTC. The rearrangement joins TRBV4-1 to TRBJ2-7, with 9 bases aligning to TRBD2. CDR3 length equals 16 residues. Germline V gene data show CDR1 as MGHRA and CDR2 as YSYEKL. Unmatched junction bases numbered 8, after V lost 0 bases and J lost 5 bases.

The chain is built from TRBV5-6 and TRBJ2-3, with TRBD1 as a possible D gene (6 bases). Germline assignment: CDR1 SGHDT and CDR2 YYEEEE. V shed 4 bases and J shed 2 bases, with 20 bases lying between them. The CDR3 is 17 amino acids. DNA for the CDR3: TGTGCCAGCAGCGCGCCGGACAGAAGCCACACCACAGATACGCAGTATTTT. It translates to CASSAPDRSHTTDTQYF. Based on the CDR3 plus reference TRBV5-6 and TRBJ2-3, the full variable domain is DAGVTQSPTHLIKTRGQQVTLRCSPKSGHDTVSWYQQALGQGPQFIFQYYEEEERQRGNFPDRFSGHQFPNYSSELNVNALLLGDSALYLCASSAPDRSHTTDTQYFGPGTRLTVL.

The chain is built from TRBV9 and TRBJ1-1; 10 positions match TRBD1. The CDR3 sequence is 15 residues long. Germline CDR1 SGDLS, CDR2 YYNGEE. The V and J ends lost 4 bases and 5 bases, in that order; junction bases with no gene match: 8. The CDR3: CASSPRQGARTEAFF. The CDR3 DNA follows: TGTGCCAGCAGCCCTCGACAGGGGGCGCGTACTGAAGCTTTCTTT. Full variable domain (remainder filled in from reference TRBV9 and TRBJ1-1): DSGVTQTPKHLITATGQRVTLRCSPRSGDLSVYWYQQSLDQGLQFLIQYYNGEERAKGNILERFSAQQFPDLHSELNLSSLELGDSALYFCASSPRQGARTEAFFGQGTRLTVV.

CDR3 sequence reads: CASSLERGGHMNTEAFF. CDR3 DNA sequence: TGTGCCAGCAGCTTAGAACGTGGCGGTCATATGAACACTGAAGCTTTCTTT. V usage is TRBV11-3 and J usage is TRBJ1-1; no definite D call. CDR1 SGHNT and CDR2 YENEEA come from the germline V gene. This CDR3 spans 17 amino acids. V was cut by 0 bases and J by 0 bases, with 14 bases left in between.

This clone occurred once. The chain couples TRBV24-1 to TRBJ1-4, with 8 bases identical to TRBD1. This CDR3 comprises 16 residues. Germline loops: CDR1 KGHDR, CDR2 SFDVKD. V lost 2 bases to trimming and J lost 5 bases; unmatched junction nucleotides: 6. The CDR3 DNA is TGTGCCACCAGTGATTCCTCGACAGGGGAGAATGAAAAACTGTTTTTT. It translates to CATSDSSTGENEKLFF.

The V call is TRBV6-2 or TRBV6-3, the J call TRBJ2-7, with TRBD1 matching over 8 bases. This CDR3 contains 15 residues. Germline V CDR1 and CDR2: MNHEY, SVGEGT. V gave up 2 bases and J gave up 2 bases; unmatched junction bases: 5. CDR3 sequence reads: CASSYVGQGPYEQYF. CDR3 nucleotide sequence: TGTGCCAGCAGTTACGTCGGACAGGGTCCCTACGAGCAGTACTTC.

The CDR3 spells CASSSGQGLAGRNIQYF. CDR3 coding DNA: TGTGCCAGCAGTTCGGGACAGGGACTAGCGGGGAGAAACATTCAGTACTTC. The chain employs TRBV6-2 or TRBV6-3 and TRBJ2-4; 13 bases are shared with TRBD2. CDR1 is MNHEY, CDR2 SVGEGT, per germline. This CDR3 has 17 amino acids. J lost 6 bases, V lost 4 bases, and 9 bases had no gene match.

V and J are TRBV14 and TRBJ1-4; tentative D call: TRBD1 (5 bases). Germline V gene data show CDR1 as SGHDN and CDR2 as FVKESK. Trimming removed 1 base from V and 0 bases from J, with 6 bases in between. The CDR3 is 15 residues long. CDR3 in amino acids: CASSQGQTTNEKLFF. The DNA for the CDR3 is TGTGCCAGCAGCCAAGGACAGACAACTAATGAAAAACTGTTTTTT. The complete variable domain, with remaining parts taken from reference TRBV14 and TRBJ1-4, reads EAGVTQFPSHSVIEKGQTVTLRCDPISGHDNLYWYRRVMGKEIKFLLHFVKESKQDESGMPNNRFLAERTGGTYSTLKVQPAELEDSGVYFCASSQGQTTNEKLFFGSGTQLSVL.

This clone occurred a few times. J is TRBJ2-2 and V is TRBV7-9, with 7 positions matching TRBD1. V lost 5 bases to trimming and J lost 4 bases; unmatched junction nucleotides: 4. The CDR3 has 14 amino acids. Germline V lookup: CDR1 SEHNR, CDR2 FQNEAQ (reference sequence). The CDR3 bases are TGTGCCAGCAGCCCGACAGGGTTCACCGGGGAGCTGTTTTTT. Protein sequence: CASSPTGFTGELFF.

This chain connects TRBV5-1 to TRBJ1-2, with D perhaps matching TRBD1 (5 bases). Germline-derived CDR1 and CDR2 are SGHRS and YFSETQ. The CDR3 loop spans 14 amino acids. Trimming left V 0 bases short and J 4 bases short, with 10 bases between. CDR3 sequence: CASSLDGGAYGYTF. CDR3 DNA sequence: TGCGCCAGCAGCTTGGACGGAGGGGCCTATGGCTACACCTTC.

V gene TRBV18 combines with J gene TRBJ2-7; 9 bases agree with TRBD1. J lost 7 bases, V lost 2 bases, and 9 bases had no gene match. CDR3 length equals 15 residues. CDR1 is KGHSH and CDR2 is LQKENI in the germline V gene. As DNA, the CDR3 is TGTGCCAGCTCACCAAGGACAGGGGCGTCCGGAGAGCAGTACTTC. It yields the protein CASSPRTGASGEQYF.

CDR3 bases: TGCGCCAGCAGCCAAGAGGCAGTCCTCTCCTACGAGCAGTACTTC. This sequence encodes CASSQEAVLSYEQYF. The chain has TRBV4-1 and TRBJ2-7; D uncertain. CDR1 and CDR2 from the germline V gene are MGHRA and YSYEKL. There are 15 residues in the CDR3. Trimming cost V 0 bases and J 0 bases, with 9 bases left between them.

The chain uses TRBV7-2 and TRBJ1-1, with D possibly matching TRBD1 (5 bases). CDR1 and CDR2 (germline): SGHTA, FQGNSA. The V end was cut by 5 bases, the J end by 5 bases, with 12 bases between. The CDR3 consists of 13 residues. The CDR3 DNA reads TGTGCCAGCAGCACTCCCCAGGGTACTGAAGCTTTCTTT. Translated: CASSTPQGTEAFF.

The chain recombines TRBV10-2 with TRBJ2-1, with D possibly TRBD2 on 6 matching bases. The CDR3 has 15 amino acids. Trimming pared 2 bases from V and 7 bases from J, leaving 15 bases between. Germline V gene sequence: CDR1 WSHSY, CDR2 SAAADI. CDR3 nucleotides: TGCGCCAGCAGTGAGCTCCGCGGGGCGTGGAATGAGCAGTTCTTC. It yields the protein CASSELRGAWNEQFF.

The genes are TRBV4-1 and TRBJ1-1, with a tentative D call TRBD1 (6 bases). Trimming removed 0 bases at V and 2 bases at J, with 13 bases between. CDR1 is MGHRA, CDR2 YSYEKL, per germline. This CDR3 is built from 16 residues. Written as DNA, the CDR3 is TGCGCCAGCAGCCAAGAAATCCAGGGGAGTAACACTGAAGCTTTCTTT. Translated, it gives CASSQEIQGSNTEAFF.

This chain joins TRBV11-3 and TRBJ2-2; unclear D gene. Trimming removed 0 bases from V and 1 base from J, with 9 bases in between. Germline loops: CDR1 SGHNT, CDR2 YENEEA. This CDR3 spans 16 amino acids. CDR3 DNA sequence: TGTGCCAGCAGCTTAGATAAAAGACAGAACACCGGGGAGCTGTTTTTT. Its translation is CASSLDKRQNTGELFF.

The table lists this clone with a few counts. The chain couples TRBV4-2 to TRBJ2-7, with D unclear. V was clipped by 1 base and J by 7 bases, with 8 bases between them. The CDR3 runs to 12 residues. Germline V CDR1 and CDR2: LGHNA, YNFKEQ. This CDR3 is CASSQALEEQYF. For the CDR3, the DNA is TGTGCCAGCAGCCAAGCCTTGGAGGAGCAGTACTTC.